The T cell receptor (beta chain) described here comes from a study of blood T cells in healthy people across ages. In its sample, this clonotype was seen once. With a J-beta primer mix and a sample-barcoded 5' primer, a second PCR ran about 7 to 12 cycles. TCRdb recomputed calls from the 5' RACE reads with MiXCR, one row per CDR3 protein. The sample has around 780,000 distinct CDR3 sequences; roughly 26% are singletons. The sample was also reused in another study, on T cells of mothers and their children. As that report states: Using the M1S primer, the second PCR added sample barcodes along with 2-4 random nucleotides.

The clonotype was recovered from a boy aged 5-17 years in good health. The specimen was blood.

The CDR3: CASSLFLVRGEKLFF. As DNA, the CDR3 is TGTGCCAGCAGCTTATTCCTCGTTCGAGGTGAAAAACTGTTTTTT. This chain uses TRBV7-9 with TRBJ1-4; no clear D. This CDR3 is built from 15 residues. CDR1 is SEHNR and CDR2 is FQNEAQ in the germline V gene (reference sequence). V lost 2 bases to trimming and J lost 7 bases, with 14 bases between them.